The source of this TCR beta chain is a study of blood T cell repertoires in COVID-19. Study-level background: The study drew acute and convalescent COVID-19 samples from the United States, Italy and Spain.

J was trimmed by 7 bases and V by 2 bases; bases with no gene match: 9. There are 15 residues in the CDR3. CDR1 GTSNPN and CDR2 SVGIG come from the germline V gene (reference sequence). Only in-frame clones appear in the TCRdb table, and some are missing; sequencing was by immunoSEQ multiplex PCR. This table holds some 350,000 clones, around 80% found once. The J gene is TRBJ2-3, the V gene TRBV30; 10 bases match TRBD2. This TCR derives from a man aged 25 to 45 with active or convalescent COVID-19. Sample: peripheral blood. The CDR3 here is CAWSSLAGLFNTQYF. The CDR3, as DNA: TGTGCCTGGAGTTCACTAGCGGGGTTATTTAATACGCAGTATTTT.